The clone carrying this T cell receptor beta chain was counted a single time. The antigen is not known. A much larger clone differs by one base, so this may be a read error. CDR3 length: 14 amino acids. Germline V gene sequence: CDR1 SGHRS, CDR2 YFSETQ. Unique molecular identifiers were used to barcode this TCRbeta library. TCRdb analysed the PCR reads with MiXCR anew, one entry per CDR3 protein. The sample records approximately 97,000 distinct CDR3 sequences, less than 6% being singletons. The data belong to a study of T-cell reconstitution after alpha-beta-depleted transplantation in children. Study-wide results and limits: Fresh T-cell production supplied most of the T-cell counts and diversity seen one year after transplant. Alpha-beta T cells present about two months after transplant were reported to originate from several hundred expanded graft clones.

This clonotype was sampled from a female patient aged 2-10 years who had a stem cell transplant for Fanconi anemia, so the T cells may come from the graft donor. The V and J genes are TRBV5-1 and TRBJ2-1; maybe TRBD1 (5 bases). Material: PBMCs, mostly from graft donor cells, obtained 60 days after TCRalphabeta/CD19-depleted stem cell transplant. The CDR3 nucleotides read TGCGCCTGCAGCTTGGCTAGGGGCCACAATGAGCAGTTCTTC. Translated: CACSLARGHNEQFF.